The 29 T cell receptor beta chains given below trace back to one sample, sequenced in a study of response to subunit inactivated influenza vaccine (dated by TCRdb to the late 2010s). The intended sense of this specimen's time point label: 45 to 50 days after influenza vaccine administration. The method was RT-PCR. Sequencing used an Illumina HiSeq 2500. Through fastp at Q25 and MiXCR, TCRdb rebuilt clones from the public reads, retaining in-frame beta chains. One record per CDR3 amino acid sequence lists the most common genes and DNA. Recorded for this sample are over 450,000 distinct CDR3 sequences; approximately 13% of them occurred a single time. The ten largest clonotypes hold around 12% of the sample. Sequencing was performed on PBMCs from blood, taken 35 to 45 days after vaccination. These receptors came from a man over 45 who received an inactivated influenza vaccine. Donor details come from another sample of the same person, matched by shared clones.

This clonotype was detected many times. The chain employs TRBV12-3 or TRBV12-4 and TRBJ2-1; TRBD1 agrees at 7 bases. With 5 bases clipped from V and 0 bases from J, the junction kept 7 bases outside the gene matches. This CDR3 contains 16 residues. The CDR3 nucleotides read TGTGCCAGCAGTGCCAGGACAGGACGCTCCTACAATGAGCAGTTCTTC. Encoded protein: CASSARTGRSYNEQFF.

CDR3 sequence: CASSITGASYEQYF. The CDR3 nucleotides are TGTGCCAGCAGCATAACAGGGGCCTCCTACGAGCAGTACTTC. The J gene is TRBJ2-7, the V gene TRBV7-2; 7 bases align to TRBD1. The junction had 4 bases not matched to a gene; V was cut back by 5 bases and J by 0 bases. Germline values: CDR1 SGHTA, CDR2 FQGNSA. This CDR3 contains 14 residues. Full variable domain (rest looked up from reference TRBV7-2 and TRBJ2-7): GAGVSQSPSNKVTEKGKDVELRCDPISGHTALYWYRQSLGQGLEFLIYFQGNSAPDKSGLPSDRFSAERTGGSVSTLTIQRTQQEDSAVYLCASSITGASYEQYFGPGTRLTVT.

This clonotype was seen many times. V gene TRBV27 combines with J gene TRBJ2-5, with D unclear. The CDR3 sequence is 14 residues long. Germline V gives CDR1 MNHEY, CDR2 SMNVEV (reference sequence). V lost 3 bases and J lost 1, with 9 bases in between. In DNA, the CDR3 is TGTGCCAGCAGTTTGGTAGCACTCCAAGAGACCCAGTACTTC. It encodes CASSLVALQETQYF.

This chain uses TRBV19 with TRBJ2-1; 13 bases match TRBD2. V lost 7 bases to trimming and J lost 3 bases; unmatched junction nucleotides: 3. This CDR3 comprises 15 residues. Germline V gives CDR1 LNHDA, CDR2 SQIVND (reference sequence). The CDR3 DNA reads TGTGCCAGTAACCGACTAGCGGGGGGCTACAATGAGCAGTTCTTC. It codes for CASNRLAGGYNEQFF.

This clonotype has just a few counts. The chain links TRBV5-1 to TRBJ2-1; 8 bases fit TRBD2. The CDR3 loop spans 14 amino acids. J was trimmed by 5 bases and V by 3 bases; bases with no gene match: 4. CDR1 and CDR2 (germline): SGHRS, YFSETQ. Written as DNA, the CDR3 is TGCGCCAGCAGCTCTCGTAGCGGGGACAATGAGCAGTTCTTC. Translation: CASSSRSGDNEQFF.

The chain recombines TRBV28 with TRBJ1-1; TRBD1 matches 8 bases. Losses at the gene ends were 7 bases for V and 4 bases for J; bases not matched to a gene: 2. The CDR3 contains 12 residues. Germline CDR1 is MDHEN and CDR2 is SYDVKM. The CDR3 sequence is CASIQGVTEAFF. The DNA for the CDR3 is TGTGCCAGCATACAGGGGGTCACTGAAGCTTTCTTT. Combining the CDR3 with reference TRBV28 and TRBJ1-1 gives the whole variable domain DVKVTQSSRYLVKRTGEKVFLECVQDMDHENMFWYRQDPGLGLRLIYFSYDVKMKEKGDIPEGYSVSREKKERFSLILESASTNQTSMYLCASIQGVTEAFFGQGTRLTVV.

The chain is built from TRBV2 and TRBJ1-1; 8 nucleotides line up with TRBD1. With 6 bases clipped from V and 5 bases from J, the junction kept 17 bases outside the gene matches. The germline CDR1 and CDR2 sequences are SNHLY and FYNNEI. The CDR3 sequence is 17 residues long. The CDR3, as DNA: TGTGCCAGCAGAGGGACCGGGACAGGCAATTGGGGGACTGAAGCTTTCTTT. It specifies CASRGTGTGNWGTEAFF.

CDR3: CASTIDWGRETQYF. The CDR3 nucleotides read TGTGCCAGCACCATCGACTGGGGGAGAGAGACCCAGTACTTC. The gene calls are TRBV12-3 or TRBV12-4 and TRBJ2-5; either TRBD1 or TRBD2 may supply D (5 bases each). CDR3 length equals 14 residues. Trimming cost V 7 bases and J 4 bases, with 16 bases left between them.

This clonotype was recorded a few times. V gene TRBV7-2 combines with J gene TRBJ2-2, with 7 nucleotides matching TRBD1. V shed 5 bases and J 2 bases; nucleotides not matched to a gene: 5. From germline, CDR1 is SGHTA and CDR2 FQGNSA. The CDR3 extends over 15 amino acids. DNA for the CDR3: TGTGCCAGCAGCGCCGGACAGGCCAACACCGGGGAGCTGTTTTTT. Protein sequence: CASSAGQANTGELFF.

This clonotype showed up many times. CDR3 residues: CASSLAGAETQYF. The CDR3 region has the DNA TGCGCCAGCAGCTTGGCAGGGGCAGAGACCCAGTACTTC. V gene TRBV5-1 combines with J gene TRBJ2-5; a possible D gene is TRBD1 (6 bases). The CDR3 extends over 13 amino acids. Germline-derived CDR1 and CDR2 are SGHRS and YFSETQ. Trimming shortened V by 0 bases and J by 4 bases, and 7 bases separated the two germline ends. Together with reference TRBV5-1 and TRBJ2-5, the CDR3 gives the full variable domain: KAGVTQTPRYLIKTRGQQVTLSCSPISGHRSVSWYQQTPGQGLQFLFEYFSETQRNKGNFPGRFSGRQFSNSRSEMNVSTLELGDSALYLCASSLAGAETQYFGPGTRLLVL.

The chain joins TRBV5-1 to TRBJ1-2, with D perhaps matching TRBD1 (5 bases). CDR3 length equals 13 residues. Trimming shortened V by 3 bases and J by 3 bases, and 9 bases separated the two germline ends. Germline CDR1 is SGHRS and CDR2 is YFSETQ. CDR3 region: CASSSGRDYGYTF. Here the CDR3 DNA reads TGCGCCAGCAGCTCGGGCAGGGACTATGGCTACACCTTC.

This chain joins TRBV20-1 and TRBJ2-3, with D maybe TRBD2 (5 bases). Deletions cut 4 bases from V and 0 bases from J, with 14 bases between. CDR3 length equals 15 residues. Germline V gives CDR1 DFQATT, CDR2 SNEGSKA (reference sequence). The CDR3 protein is CSATLVRSSTDTQYF. In DNA form, the CDR3 reads TGCAGTGCTACACTAGTGCGATCTAGCACAGATACGCAGTATTTT.

In its sample, this clonotype was seen many times. The chain combines TRBV29-1 with TRBJ2-7; maybe TRBD2 (5 bases). The CDR3 is made up of 13 amino acids. V lost 7 bases to trimming and J lost 5 bases, with 18 bases between them. The germline V gene encodes CDR1 SQVTM and CDR2 ANQGSEA. CDR3 region: CSAATSFGHEQYF. DNA for the CDR3: TGCAGCGCAGCAACTAGTTTCGGGCACGAGCAGTACTTC.

This clonotype came up a few times. This sequence joins TRBV7-8 and TRBJ1-2, with 7 bases matching TRBD1. This CDR3 spans 15 amino acids. Germline trimming cut 5 bases from V and 3 bases from J; bases unmatched to any gene: 9. Germline loops: CDR1 SGHVS, CDR2 FQNEAQ. CDR3 residues: CASSLQLGGDYGYTF. The CDR3 DNA reads TGTGCCAGCAGCCTCCAGTTAGGGGGCGACTATGGCTACACCTTC.

This clonotype was recorded at least ten times. The rearrangement links TRBV7-2 to TRBJ2-2; no clear D. Germline V lookup: CDR1 SGHTA, CDR2 FQGNSA. Deletions cut 4 bases from V and 7 bases from J, with 10 bases between. This CDR3 has 13 residues. The CDR3 is CASSSASIGELFF. DNA for the CDR3: TGTGCCAGCAGCTCCGCGTCAATCGGGGAGCTGTTTTTT.

This clonotype has just a few counts. The chain couples TRBV12-3 or TRBV12-4 to TRBJ2-7; TRBD1 is a possible D gene (6 bases). V was pared by 6 bases and J by 12 bases, with 21 bases between. CDR3 length: 13 residues. Written as DNA, the CDR3 is TGTGCCAGCAGCAATAGGGACACGGCTTTTACGTACTTC. Its translation: CASSNRDTAFTYF.

The DNA of the CDR3 is TGCACCAGCAGCCAAGAAACCCCCGAGCAGTACTTC. Translated, it gives CTSSQETPEQYF. This chain connects TRBV1 to TRBJ2-7. TRBV1 is described as a pseudogene. The CDR3 is 12 amino acids.

The chain couples TRBV5-1 to TRBJ2-1; a possible D gene is TRBD1 (6 bases). This CDR3 comprises 15 residues. The germline gives CDR1 SGHRS, CDR2 YFSETQ. Trimming took off 4 bases at V and 5 bases at J, with 16 bases between the two ends. DNA for the CDR3: TGCGCCAGCAGCGGAACAGGGCTAGGGAACAATGAGCAGTTCTTC. It encodes CASSGTGLGNNEQFF.

This clonotype was counted many times. V and J are TRBV14 and TRBJ2-7; no clear D gene. The CDR3 is 13 residues long. V lost 4 bases and J lost 5, with 12 bases in between. Germline V gives CDR1 SGHDN, CDR2 FVKESK. The CDR3 nucleotides are TGTGCCAGCAGCCTCATGGGCGGCGACGAGCAGTACTTC. Translating it yields CASSLMGGDEQYF.

This clonotype was seen only a few times. At one end the junction does not follow the germline gene, possibly because of a read error. V usage is TRBV12-3 or TRBV12-4 and J usage is TRBJ1-1, with 7 bases matching TRBD1. This CDR3 is built from 14 residues. Written as DNA, the CDR3 is TGTGCCAGCAGTTTAGCAGGGGGCCGAACTGAAGTTTTCTTT. Protein product: CASSLAGGRTEVFF.

The V call is TRBV6-1, the J call TRBJ1-1, with TRBD1 as a possible D gene (5 bases). There are 12 residues in the CDR3. V gave up 6 bases and J gave up 5 bases, with 10 bases separating them. Germline V lookup: CDR1 MNHNS, CDR2 SASEGT. The CDR3 bases are TGTGCCAGCAGGTTCCAGGGTACTGAAGCTTTCTTT. Protein: CASRFQGTEAFF.

This clonotype was observed a few times. The CDR3 coding sequence is TGTGCCAGCAGTGAAGGGGGCAGCAAAAACATTCAGTACTTC. Protein: CASSEGGSKNIQYF. The chain uses TRBV7-2 and TRBJ2-4, with TRBD1 identical over 7 bases. V dropped 6 bases and J dropped 3; count of bases not matched to a gene: 5. CDR1 is SGHTA, CDR2 FQGNSA, per germline. The CDR3 totals 14 residues.

This clonotype was seen many times. This chain's CDR3 is CASSLGGDLGYREQFF. For the CDR3, the DNA is TGTGCCAGCAGTTTAGGGGGGGACTTAGGCTACCGTGAGCAGTTCTTC. V usage is TRBV6-5 and J usage is TRBJ2-1; possibly TRBD2 for D (7 bases). The CDR3 sequence is 16 residues long. Germline assignment: CDR1 MNHEY and CDR2 SVGAGI. V lost 4 bases and J 9 bases, leaving 22 bases between the germline ends.

This clonotype showed up just a few times. The chain employs TRBV5-1 and TRBJ2-7; D is perhaps TRBD1 (7 bases). The CDR3 extends over 14 amino acids. Trimming took 0 bases from V and 5 from J, leaving 12 bases between them. Germline CDR1 is SGHRS and CDR2 is YFSETQ. CDR3 bases: TGCGCCAGCAGCTTGGGCCAGGGGGGTCACGAGCAGTACTTC. The encoded protein is CASSLGQGGHEQYF.

V is TRBV28 and J is TRBJ1-5; no clear D. Germline CDR1 is MDHEN and CDR2 is SYDVKM. This CDR3 is 15 amino acids long. V shed 1 base and J shed 0 bases, with 7 bases lying between them. The CDR3, as DNA: TGTGCCAGCAGTTTATTTTCCATTAGCAATCAGCCCCAGCATTTT. It is translated as CASSLFSISNQPQHF.

The chain combines TRBV4-2 with TRBJ2-7; tentatively, D is TRBD2 (6 bases). The germline CDR1 and CDR2 sequences are LGHNA and YNFKEQ. Trimming pared 4 bases from V and 6 bases from J, leaving 25 bases between. This CDR3 is 17 amino acids long. In DNA, the CDR3 is TGTGCCAGCAGCCTAGAGGGAGTGGATCAGGGAGGTTTCGAGCAGTACTTC. This sequence encodes CASSLEGVDQGGFEQYF.

This chain links TRBV28 with TRBJ2-7; D unclear. The germline CDR1 and CDR2 sequences are MDHEN and SYDVKM. V lost 4 bases and J 2 bases, leaving 9 bases between the germline ends. The CDR3 has 13 amino acids. The CDR3: CASSWGLTYEQYF. CDR3 nucleotide sequence: TGTGCCAGCAGTTGGGGATTAACCTACGAGCAGTACTTC.

The genes are TRBV29-1 and TRBJ1-5, with 7 bases identical to TRBD1. The CDR3 runs 13 residues. V dropped 4 bases and J dropped 1; count of bases not matched to a gene: 1. The germline V gene encodes CDR1 SQVTM and CDR2 ANQGSEA. The CDR3 region has the DNA TGCAGCGTTGGACAGGGAAGCAATCAGCCCCAGCATTTT. It specifies CSVGQGSNQPQHF.

The J gene is TRBJ2-5, the V gene TRBV5-6; maybe TRBD2 (5 bases). The ends were cut back, 1 base at V and 1 base at J, with 11 bases in the middle. This CDR3 has 15 amino acids. Germline lookup yields CDR1 SGHDT and CDR2 YYEEEE. The CDR3 nucleotides read TGTGCCAGCAGCTTGACTTGGAGGACCCAAGAGACCCAGTACTTC. Translation gives CASSLTWRTQETQYF.